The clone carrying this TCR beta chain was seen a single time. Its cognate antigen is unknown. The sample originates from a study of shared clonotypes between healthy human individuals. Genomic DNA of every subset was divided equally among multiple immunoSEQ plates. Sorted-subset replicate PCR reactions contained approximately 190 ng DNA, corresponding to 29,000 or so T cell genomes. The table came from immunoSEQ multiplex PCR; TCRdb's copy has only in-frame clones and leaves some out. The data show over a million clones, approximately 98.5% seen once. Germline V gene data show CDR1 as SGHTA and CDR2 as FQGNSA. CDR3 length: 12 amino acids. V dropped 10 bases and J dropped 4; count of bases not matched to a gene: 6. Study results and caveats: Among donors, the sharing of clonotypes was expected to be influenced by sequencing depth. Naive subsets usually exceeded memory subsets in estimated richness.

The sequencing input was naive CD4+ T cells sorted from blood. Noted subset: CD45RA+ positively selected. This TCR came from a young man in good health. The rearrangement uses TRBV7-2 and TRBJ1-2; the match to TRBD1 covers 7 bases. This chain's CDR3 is CATGTAIYGYTF. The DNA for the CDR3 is TGTGCCACCGGGACAGCGATCTATGGCTACACCTTC.